This TCR beta chain is from a study of blood T cell repertoires in COVID-19. The study recruited people aged about 18 to 90 years across around 23 US areas. Assignments of participants to cohorts depended upon their own reported clinical history. Before being deemed recovered, Cohort 3 donors had two negative PCRs, clearance, or symptom resolution. The CDR3 loop spans 15 amino acids. Germline CDR1 SGHAT, CDR2 FQDESV (reference sequence). V trimming: 5 bases; J trimming: 0 bases; junction bases outside the gene matches: 4. Source study methods: Amplification from reference gene primers served as the basis for estimated nucleated cell counts. The table came from immunoSEQ multiplex PCR; TCRdb's copy has only in-frame clones and leaves some out. Clone size and the V and J calls come from that table; the DNA yielded D and trimming. Of roughly 190,000 clones listed, around nine tenths were seen once; the top ten hold roughly 0.77%.

This chain joins TRBV11-1 and TRBJ1-5; 7 nucleotides match TRBD1. The sequencing sample was made of PBMCs or T cells enriched from blood (not recorded which). This sequence originates from a young woman who had recovered from COVID-19. CDR3 in DNA: TGTGCCAGCAGCCCCGGGACAGCTAGCAATCAGCCCCAGCATTTT. It translates to CASSPGTASNQPQHF.